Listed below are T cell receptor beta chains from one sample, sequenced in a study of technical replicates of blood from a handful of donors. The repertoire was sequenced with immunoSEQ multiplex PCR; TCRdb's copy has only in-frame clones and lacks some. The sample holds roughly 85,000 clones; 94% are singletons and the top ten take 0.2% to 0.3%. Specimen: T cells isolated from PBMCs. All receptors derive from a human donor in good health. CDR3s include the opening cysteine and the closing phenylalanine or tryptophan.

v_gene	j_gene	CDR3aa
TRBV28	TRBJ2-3	CASSSRLSTQYF
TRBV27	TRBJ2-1	CASSLFFRGGEPSYNEQFF
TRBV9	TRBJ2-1	CASSEGTSGRLSEQFF
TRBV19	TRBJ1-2	CASSTPTGTGFINYGYTF
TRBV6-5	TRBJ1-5	CASRPTGFNQPQHF
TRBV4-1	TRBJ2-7	CATRPGLGQSYEQYF
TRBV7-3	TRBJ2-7	CASSPTWGSNEQYF
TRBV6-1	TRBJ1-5	CASRIRTVSNQPQHF
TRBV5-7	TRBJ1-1	CASSSGGREEAFF
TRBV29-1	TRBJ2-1	CSVYGQGEISSYNEQFF
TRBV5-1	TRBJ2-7	CASSLTFEGETPYEQYF
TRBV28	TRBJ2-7	CASRTSRGFPYEQYF
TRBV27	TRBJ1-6	CASRTNRESNNSPLHF
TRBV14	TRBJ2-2	CASSQYTGMEVGELFF
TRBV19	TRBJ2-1	CASSEYSGRMSEQFF
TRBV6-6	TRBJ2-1	CASKRTSSYNEQFF
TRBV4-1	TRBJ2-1	CASSRDPGLAAYNEQFF
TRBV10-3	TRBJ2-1	CASGLAGQNEQFF
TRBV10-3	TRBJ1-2	CAISEAPRDNGYTF
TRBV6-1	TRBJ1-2	CASSTGQGNYGYTF
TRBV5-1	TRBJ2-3	CASSFGAGVSTDTQYF
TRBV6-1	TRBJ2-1	CASSEAGTGIEQFF
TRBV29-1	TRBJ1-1	CSVVPPDNTEAFF
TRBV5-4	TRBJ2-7	CASSTRTSYEQYF
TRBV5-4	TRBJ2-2	CASSTPGQGAGELFF
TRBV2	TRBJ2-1	CASSRDYLNEQFF
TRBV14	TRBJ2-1	CASSQLGWSNEQFF
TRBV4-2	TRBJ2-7	CASSQGLAGGYEQYF
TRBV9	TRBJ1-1	CASSVQGSNTEAFF
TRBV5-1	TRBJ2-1	CASSSLKTGDTNEQFF
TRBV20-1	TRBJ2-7	CSANRPEEQYF
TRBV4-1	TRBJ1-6	CASSQEGIGVDGSPLHF
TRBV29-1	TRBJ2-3	CSLGGGTTDTQYF
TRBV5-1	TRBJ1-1	CASSMEPGLLTEAFF
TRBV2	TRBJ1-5	CASSSDRGWNQPQHF
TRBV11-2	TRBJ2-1	CASSPHPSGGGNEQFF
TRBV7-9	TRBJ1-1	CASSLDPDTEAFF
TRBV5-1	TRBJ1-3	CASSLQGSGGNTIYF
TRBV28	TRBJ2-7	CASSLVGGPRKYF
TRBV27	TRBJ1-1	CASSLWQGPLSEAFF
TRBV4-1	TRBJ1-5	CASSQLGAGRRQPQHF
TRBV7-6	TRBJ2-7	CASSLAEGRQGAYEQYF
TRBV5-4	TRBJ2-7	CASSPRASGQFQQYF
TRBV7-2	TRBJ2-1	CASSLVRGSEQFF
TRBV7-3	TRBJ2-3	CASSLRDRGTDTQYF